The 19 T cell receptor beta chains presented below share a single source sample, sequenced in a study of blood T cells in healthy people across ages. Combining a sample-barcoded 5' primer with a J-beta primer mix, a second PCR ran for roughly 7 to 12 cycles. TCRdb fed the 5' RACE reads into MiXCR, producing one record per CDR3 protein. This sample has hundreds of thousands of distinct CDR3 sequences, with roughly 64% found just once. Material for sequencing was blood. The receptors were sampled from a man aged 30 to 45 in good health.

V and J are TRBV20-1 and TRBJ2-5; D is possibly TRBD1 or TRBD2 (5 bases each). The germline V and J ends were trimmed by 7 bases and 5 bases, with 23 bases remaining between them. Looked up from germline, CDR1 is DFQATT and CDR2 is SNEGSKA (reference sequence). The CDR3 sequence is 15 residues long. The DNA of the CDR3 is TGCAGTGTAGCCTACCGATTGGGGGAGCGGGAGACCCAGTACTTC. It specifies CSVAYRLGERETQYF.

The rearrangement joins TRBV6-1 to TRBJ1-1; tentative D call: TRBD1 (5 bases). The CDR3 loop spans 15 amino acids. V lost 3 bases and J 5 bases, leaving 16 bases between the germline ends. Germline loops: CDR1 MNHNS, CDR2 SASEGT. The CDR3 sequence: CASSDGQGRMTEAFF. As DNA, the CDR3 is TGTGCCAGCAGTGATGGGCAGGGTAGGATGACTGAAGCTTTCTTT.

In this sample, this clonotype turned up a few times. This chain joins TRBV20-1 and TRBJ2-1, with no clear D. Trimming pared 0 bases from V and 6 bases from J, leaving 12 bases between. From germline, CDR1 is DFQATT and CDR2 SNEGSKA (reference sequence). The CDR3 length is 14 residues. The CDR3 nucleotides read TGCAGTGCTAGAGATGCCGTGGGCCTCAATGAGCAGTTCTTC. It encodes CSARDAVGLNEQFF.

The J gene is TRBJ2-7, the V gene TRBV4-1, with D possibly TRBD2 on 6 matching bases. The germline V gene encodes CDR1 MGHRA and CDR2 YSYEKL. This CDR3 region has 16 residues. V was trimmed by 4 bases and J by 0 bases, leaving 16 bases between them. CDR3 sequence (DNA): TGCGCCAGCAGCCGGGAGCGGGTCCCTAGCTCCTACGAGCAGTACTTC. It yields the protein CASSRERVPSSYEQYF.

V gene TRBV13 combines with J gene TRBJ2-1; tentatively, D is TRBD2 (6 bases). Germline CDR1 and CDR2: PRHDT and FYEKMQ (reference sequence). V lost 4 bases, J lost 0 bases, and 16 bases lay in between. The CDR3 has 17 amino acids. For the CDR3, the DNA is TGTGCCAGCAGCTCTTCGGAGCGGGCTAACTCCTACAATGAGCAGTTCTTC. This sequence encodes CASSSSERANSYNEQFF.

The chain has TRBV20-1 and TRBJ2-3; 7 bases agree with TRBD2. Germline V gene data show CDR1 as DFQATT and CDR2 as SNEGSKA (reference sequence). V gave up 3 bases and J gave up 5 bases; unmatched junction bases: 5. The CDR3 covers 13 residues. The CDR3 is CSARWLAEDTQYF. Written as DNA, the CDR3 is TGCAGTGCTAGGTGGCTAGCGGAAGATACGCAGTATTTT.

This clonotype has at least ten counts. The rearrangement joins TRBV4-2 to TRBJ2-2; no clear D. From germline, CDR1 is LGHNA and CDR2 YNFKEQ. Trimming shortened V by 0 bases and J by 2 bases, and 4 bases separated the two germline ends. The CDR3 consists of 14 residues. The CDR3 coding sequence is TGTGCCAGCAGCCAAGAATTCAACACCGGGGAGCTGTTTTTT. It yields the protein CASSQEFNTGELFF.

This clonotype was counted a single time. This chain connects TRBV20-1 to TRBJ2-7; 7 bases fit TRBD2. Germline trimming cut 0 bases from V and 0 bases from J; bases unmatched to any gene: 5. Germline assignment: CDR1 DFQATT and CDR2 SNEGSKA (reference sequence). The CDR3 sequence is 15 residues long. CDR3 coding DNA: TGCAGTGCTAGAGATTCGGGCGGGAGCTCCTACGAGCAGTACTTC. Protein product: CSARDSGGSSYEQYF.

The rearrangement links TRBV20-1 to TRBJ2-1; TRBD2 aligns across 7 bases. V was clipped by 1 base and J by 9 bases; unmatched bases: 18. This CDR3 is 17 amino acids long. The germline V gene encodes CDR1 DFQATT and CDR2 SNEGSKA (reference sequence). Here the CDR3 DNA reads TGCAGTGCTAGAGTTTTTGAAGCGGTGGGCGGGAGCGGTGAGCAGTTCTTC. This codes for CSARVFEAVGGSGEQFF.

V usage is TRBV7-2 and J usage is TRBJ2-1, with 7 bases lining up with TRBD2. This CDR3 is built from 15 residues. Germline CDR1 SGHTA, CDR2 FQGNSA. J was trimmed by 5 bases and V by 5 bases; bases with no gene match: 9. CDR3 nucleotide sequence: TGTGCCAGCAGCCCGGAACCGGGACTACACAATGAGCAGTTCTTC. As protein: CASSPEPGLHNEQFF.

This rearrangement joins TRBV12-3 or TRBV12-4 to TRBJ2-4; TRBD2 matches 13 bases. The better agreement between TRBJ2-7 and the DNA end casts doubt on the J call. The CDR3 totals 17 residues. The CDR3 DNA reads TGTGCCAGCAGGAAAAGGACTAGCGGGAGTTTCTACTACGAGCAGTACTTC. Its translation: CASRKRTSGSFYYEQYF.

J is TRBJ2-5 and V is TRBV5-8, with D unresolved. The CDR3 consists of 13 residues. Trimming shortened V by 4 bases and J by 1 base, and 8 bases separated the two germline ends. CDR1 SGHTS and CDR2 YDEGEE come from the germline V gene. The CDR3 DNA reads as TGTGCCAGCAGCGTACAGCTCCAAGAGACCCAGTACTTC. It specifies CASSVQLQETQYF.

This clonotype was picked up many times. CDR3 nucleotide sequence: TGTGCGGTGGGGTCCTACGAGCAGTACTTC. It codes for CAVGSYEQYF. The chain uses TRBV6-5 and TRBJ2-7; D gene uncertain. CDR3 length: 10 residues. In germline, CDR1 is MNHEY, CDR2 SVGAGI.

The rearrangement joins TRBV20-1 to TRBJ1-2; D unclear. In germline, CDR1 is DFQATT, CDR2 SNEGSKA (reference sequence). The CDR3 spans 14 residues. V gave up 5 bases and J gave up 5 bases, with 18 bases separating them. CDR3 protein: CSAPRNQNSYGYTF. The CDR3 DNA is TGCAGTGCTCCGCGAAACCAAAACTCTTATGGCTACACCTTC.

This clonotype was seen a few times. This chain connects TRBV12-3 or TRBV12-4 to TRBJ2-3; tentatively, D is TRBD1 or TRBD2 (5 bases each). The CDR3 is made up of 14 amino acids. The V end lost 3 bases, the J end lost 2 bases, and 9 bases lay between the germline ends. The CDR3 protein is CASSLGTTTDTQYF. The CDR3 DNA is TGTGCCAGCAGTTTGGGGACCACCACAGATACGCAGTATTTT.

This chain joins TRBV4-3 and TRBJ2-7; the match to TRBD2 covers 10 bases. The V gene's germline CDR1 is LGHNA and CDR2 YSLEER. Trimming cost V 4 bases and J 5 bases; bases outside gene matches: 8. The CDR3 length is 15 residues. Written as DNA, the CDR3 is TGCGCCAGCAGCCCCGCTCTAGCGGGAGTTGACGAGCAGTACTTC. Its translation: CASSPALAGVDEQYF.

This rearrangement joins TRBV7-9 to TRBJ2-7; D is possibly TRBD1 (5 bases). From germline, CDR1 is SEHNR and CDR2 FQNEAQ (reference sequence). V was pared by 1 base and J by 0 bases, with 13 bases between. CDR3 length: 16 residues. CDR3 region: CASSLGQGGFSYEQYF. The CDR3 DNA reads as TGTGCCAGCAGCTTAGGGCAGGGTGGTTTCTCCTACGAGCAGTACTTC. The whole variable domain, filled in from reference TRBV7-9 and TRBJ2-7, reads DTGVSQNPRHKITKRGQNVTFRCDPISEHNRLYWYRQTLGQGPEFLTYFQNEAQLEKSRLLSDRFSAERPKGSFSTLEIQRTEQGDSAMYLCASSLGQGGFSYEQYFGPGTRLTVT.

This rearrangement joins TRBV12-3 or TRBV12-4 to TRBJ1-2; TRBD1 aligns across 10 bases. V dropped 2 bases and J dropped 4; count of bases not matched to a gene: 7. This CDR3 comprises 16 residues. The CDR3 is CASSLLGTGVFYGYTF. The CDR3 DNA reads TGTGCCAGCAGTTTATTAGGGACAGGGGTTTTCTATGGCTACACCTTC.

The chain links TRBV7-9 to TRBJ1-4, with D perhaps TRBD1 (5 bases). The CDR3 runs 15 residues. Germline values: CDR1 SEHNR, CDR2 FQNEAQ (reference sequence). V was clipped by 5 bases and J by 7 bases, with 17 bases between them. CDR3 sequence reads: CASSPGDAFGEKLFF. The CDR3 DNA sequence: TGTGCCAGCAGCCCGGGGGACGCCTTTGGTGAAAAACTGTTTTTT.